This passage covers 23 T cell receptor beta chains from one sample sequenced in a study of T cells in Graves' hyperthyroidism and ophthalmopathy. The source material, RNA transcripts, was used to amplify TCR beta CDR3 regions. Using the HTBI primer set, a first-round RT-PCR was run on the TCR CDR3. TCRdb re-called the multiplex PCR reads with MiXCR, one entry per CDR3 protein. The sample lists around 620,000 distinct CDR3 sequences, more than 13% seen once, with roughly 7% in the top ten. Material for sequencing was blood. These receptors came from a woman between 18 and 29 years old with Graves' ophthalmopathy.

This clonotype was counted ten times or more. The V and J genes are TRBV6-2 or TRBV6-3 and TRBJ2-5; D unclear. Germline assignment: CDR1 MNHEY and CDR2 SVGEGT. V was clipped by 8 bases and J by 7 bases, with 11 bases between them. This CDR3 has 11 amino acids. The CDR3 here is CASCNSGTQYF. The CDR3 DNA reads TGTGCCAGCTGTAATTCCGGGACCCAGTACTTC.

This clonotype was detected a few times. The V call is TRBV6-1, the J call TRBJ2-1; TRBD1 agrees at 8 bases. Germline V gene lookup returns CDR1 MNHNS and CDR2 SASEGT. J was trimmed by 8 bases and V by 5 bases; bases with no gene match: 14. This CDR3 has 16 residues. The CDR3 here is CASSRGRDRLIDEQFF. The DNA for the CDR3 is TGTGCCAGCAGTCGGGGGCGGGACAGGTTGATCGATGAGCAGTTCTTC.

This clonotype was counted once. The chain carries TRBV28 and TRBJ2-7, with 10 bases fitting TRBD2. Germline CDR1 MDHEN, CDR2 SYDVKM. CDR3 length equals 16 residues. V shed 1 base, J shed 6 bases, and the junction held 9 bases outside the gene matches. CDR3 in amino acids: CASSLFVLAGAGEQYF. The CDR3 nucleotides are TGTGCCAGCAGTTTATTTGTCCTAGCGGGAGCGGGCGAGCAGTACTTC.

In this sample, this clonotype turned up a few times. This chain uses TRBV9 with TRBJ2-7; D call uncertain. Germline loops: CDR1 SGDLS, CDR2 YYNGEE. This CDR3 contains 13 residues. Trimming removed 1 base at V and 1 base at J, with 6 bases between. The CDR3 protein is CASSVLDSYEQYF. The CDR3 DNA reads TGTGCCAGCAGCGTACTTGATTCCTACGAGCAGTACTTC.

This clonotype was seen ten or more times. The chain employs TRBV12-3 or TRBV12-4 and TRBJ1-2; D unresolved. CDR3 size: 10 residues. Trimming cost V 3 bases and J 6 bases, with 2 bases left between them. The CDR3 loop reads CASSLNGYTF. The CDR3 DNA sequence: TGTGCCAGCAGTTTGAATGGCTACACCTTC.

This clonotype was seen repeatedly, ten times or more. The chain has TRBV6-1 and TRBJ2-7; perhaps TRBD2 as D (5 bases). Trimming removed 7 bases from V and 0 bases from J, with 10 bases in between. The CDR3 contains 13 residues. Per germline, CDR1 MNHNS and CDR2 SASEGT. CDR3: CASMVGVSYEQYF. The CDR3 nucleotides read TGTGCCAGCATGGTCGGGGTCTCCTACGAGCAGTACTTC.

This clonotype was counted between two and nine times. The chain joins TRBV6-1 to TRBJ1-6; tentatively, D is TRBD1 (5 bases). In germline, CDR1 is MNHNS, CDR2 SASEGT. Trimming removed 11 bases at V and 10 bases at J, with 24 bases between. This CDR3 comprises 15 residues. This chain's CDR3 is CAVLGERRVRSPLHF. CDR3 nucleotide sequence: TGTGCCGTACTGGGGGAACGGAGGGTACGGTCACCCCTCCACTTT.

In this sample, this clonotype turned up many times. This sequence joins TRBV24-1 and TRBJ2-7, with D tentatively TRBD1 (6 bases). The ends were cut back, 7 bases at V and 0 bases at J, with 9 bases in the middle. The CDR3 totals 13 residues. The V gene's germline CDR1 is KGHDR and CDR2 SFDVKD. The CDR3 region is CATRGQSSYEQYF. The CDR3 nucleotides are TGTGCCACCAGAGGACAGAGCTCCTACGAGCAGTACTTC.

There are a few counts of this clonotype. The chain combines TRBV27 with TRBJ1-1, with 7 bases identical to TRBD1. Germline V CDR1 and CDR2: MNHEY, SMNVEV (reference sequence). This CDR3 has 17 residues. J gave up 1 base and V 6 bases, and 14 bases lay outside the gene matches. The DNA of the CDR3 is TGTGCCAGCAGCCCCATCACAGGGGTCCGGCGGAACACTGAAGCTTTCTTT. Translation gives CASSPITGVRRNTEAFF.

This clonotype has ten or more counts. The rearrangement uses TRBV27 and TRBJ2-7; TRBD1 is a possible D gene (6 bases). The CDR3 spans 15 residues. Germline values: CDR1 MNHEY, CDR2 SMNVEV (reference sequence). V lost 3 bases, J lost 2 bases, and 14 bases lay in between. DNA of the CDR3: TGTGCCAGCAGTTTCGGAGGACAGCTCCCCTACGAGCAGTACTTC. This sequence encodes CASSFGGQLPYEQYF.

This chain uses TRBV6-1 with TRBJ2-4; 13 bases map to TRBD2. Per germline, CDR1 MNHNS and CDR2 SASEGT. Trimming cost V 8 bases and J 0 bases; bases outside gene matches: 7. The CDR3 runs 17 residues. CDR3 amino acids: CASGGLAGIGAKNIQYF. Written as DNA, the CDR3 is TGTGCCAGCGGGGGACTAGCGGGAATTGGAGCCAAAAACATTCAGTACTTC.

This clonotype showed up many times. J is TRBJ2-1 and V is TRBV7-9, with 7 bases that match TRBD2. This CDR3 contains 14 residues. V was clipped by 4 bases and J by 4 bases; unmatched bases: 4. Germline assignment: CDR1 SEHNR and CDR2 FQNEAQ (reference sequence). The CDR3 protein is CASSSAAGYNEQFF. In nucleotides, the CDR3 is TGTGCCAGCAGCTCTGCAGCGGGGTACAATGAGCAGTTCTTC.

The chain uses TRBV5-1 and TRBJ2-2; tentative D call: TRBD2 (6 bases). Germline V lookup: CDR1 SGHRS, CDR2 YFSETQ. The length of the CDR3 is 14 residues. V shed 4 bases and J shed 5 bases, with 12 bases lying between them. In DNA, the CDR3 is TGCGCCAGCAGCCGCGGGACGGAAACCGGGGAGCTGTTTTTT. Translating it yields CASSRGTETGELFF.

This chain uses TRBV7-2 with TRBJ1-5; D unresolved. The CDR3 loop spans 15 amino acids. V shed 5 bases and J shed 0 bases, with 11 bases lying between them. Germline CDR1 is SGHTA and CDR2 is FQGNSA. The chain's CDR3 is CASSPAEYSNQPQHF. The CDR3 DNA follows: TGTGCCAGCAGCCCCGCAGAGTATAGCAATCAGCCCCAGCATTTT.

This clonotype has just a few counts. The chain uses TRBV12-3 or TRBV12-4 and TRBJ2-7; D possibly corresponds to TRBD2 (6 bases). V gave up 5 bases and J gave up 3 bases, with 20 bases separating them. This CDR3 spans 16 amino acids. The CDR3 reads CASSPGLVADGYEQYF. The CDR3 region has the DNA TGTGCCAGCAGTCCCGGCTTGGTAGCGGACGGCTACGAGCAGTACTTC.

This clonotype was detected many times. The chain carries TRBV7-9 and TRBJ1-6, with 9 bases that match TRBD1. The junction had 10 bases not matched to a gene; V was cut back by 5 bases and J by 8 bases. Germline V gene data show CDR1 as SEHNR and CDR2 as FQNEAQ (reference sequence). The CDR3 loop spans 16 amino acids. This chain's CDR3 is CASSLRGQGLHSPLHF. The CDR3, as DNA: TGTGCCAGCAGCCTCCGGGGACAGGGACTTCATTCACCCCTCCACTTT.

This rearrangement joins TRBV4-3 to TRBJ2-3; D perhaps matches TRBD2 (7 bases). The germline gives CDR1 LGHNA, CDR2 YSLEER. Trimming stripped 0 bases from V and 4 bases from J, with 17 bases between. The CDR3 runs to 17 residues. CDR3 sequence (DNA): TGCGCCAGCAGCCAAGATGGAGGGAGGGGGAGCCCAGATACGCAGTATTTT. As protein: CASSQDGGRGSPDTQYF.

This clonotype was seen at least ten times. This chain joins TRBV7-9 and TRBJ2-1; either TRBD1 or TRBD2 may fit D (6 bases each). Germline CDR1 SEHNR, CDR2 FQNEAQ (reference sequence). The CDR3 consists of 14 residues. With 3 bases removed from V and 8 bases from J, the gap between germline ends came to 14 bases. The CDR3 DNA follows: TGTGCCAGCAGCTTTCACGGGGGCACGGATGAGCAGTTCTTC. This sequence encodes CASSFHGGTDEQFF.

This clonotype was seen ten or more times. The chain recombines TRBV2 with TRBJ2-7, with TRBD2 identical over 8 bases. The germline gives CDR1 SNHLY, CDR2 FYNNEI. Germline trimming cut 6 bases from V and 3 bases from J; bases unmatched to any gene: 7. This CDR3 has 14 residues. CDR3 in amino acids: CASRGASGYYEQYF. The DNA for the CDR3 is TGTGCCAGCAGGGGGGCTAGCGGGTACTACGAGCAGTACTTC.

Worth noting for this clonotype: A read error may explain this, as a much larger clone is one base away. This chain uses TRBV20-1 with TRBJ1-2, with D tentatively TRBD1 (6 bases). Trimming pared 5 bases from V and 8 bases from J, leaving 27 bases between. Per germline, CDR1 DFQATT and CDR2 SNEGSKA (reference sequence). This CDR3 spans 16 amino acids. The CDR3 DNA sequence: TGCAGTGCTCCGTACCGTCCGGGGGCCGCAGCGGGGGGCTACACCTTC. This codes for CSAPYRPGAAAGGYTF.

The chain is built from TRBV20-1 and TRBJ2-3; TRBD2 matches at 9 bases. Germline trimming cut 4 bases from V and 1 base from J; bases unmatched to any gene: 9. This CDR3 is 16 amino acids long. Per the germline V gene, CDR1 is DFQATT and CDR2 is SNEGSKA (reference sequence). CDR3 nucleotide sequence: TGCAGTGCTAACCTCATAGCGGGAGTCGGCACAGATACGCAGTATTTT. As protein: CSANLIAGVGTDTQYF.

This clonotype was recorded at least ten times. The chain recombines TRBV29-1 with TRBJ2-5, with D tentatively TRBD1 (5 bases). V gave up 0 bases and J gave up 5 bases, with 13 bases separating them. The germline V gene has CDR1 SQVTM and CDR2 ANQGSEA. The CDR3 loop spans 14 amino acids. CDR3 in amino acids: CSVEEILRQETQYF. The CDR3, as DNA: TGCAGCGTTGAAGAAATACTACGACAGGAGACCCAGTACTTC.

This clonotype was detected many times. The chain couples TRBV27 to TRBJ2-7, with 12 bases matching TRBD1. The junction had 18 bases not matched to a gene; V was cut back by 5 bases and J by 7 bases. The CDR3 has 18 amino acids. Germline V gives CDR1 MNHEY, CDR2 SMNVEV (reference sequence). The chain's CDR3 is CASSPRAGTGTGGREQYF. In nucleotides, the CDR3 is TGTGCCAGCAGTCCAAGGGCCGGCACCGGGACAGGGGGCCGAGAGCAGTACTTC.